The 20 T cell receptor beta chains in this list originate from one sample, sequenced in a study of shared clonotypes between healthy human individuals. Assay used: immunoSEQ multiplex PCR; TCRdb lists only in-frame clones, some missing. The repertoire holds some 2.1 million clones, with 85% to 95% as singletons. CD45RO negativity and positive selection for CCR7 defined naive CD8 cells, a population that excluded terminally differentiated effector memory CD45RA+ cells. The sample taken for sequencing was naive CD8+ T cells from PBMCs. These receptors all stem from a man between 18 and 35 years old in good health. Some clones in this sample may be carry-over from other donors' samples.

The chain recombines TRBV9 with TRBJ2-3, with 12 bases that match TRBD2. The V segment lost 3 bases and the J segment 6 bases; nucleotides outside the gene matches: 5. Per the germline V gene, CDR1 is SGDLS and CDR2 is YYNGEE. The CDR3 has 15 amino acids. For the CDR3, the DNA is TGTGCCAGCAGCGGACTAGCGGGGGTCATGGATACGCAGTATTTT. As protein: CASSGLAGVMDTQYF.

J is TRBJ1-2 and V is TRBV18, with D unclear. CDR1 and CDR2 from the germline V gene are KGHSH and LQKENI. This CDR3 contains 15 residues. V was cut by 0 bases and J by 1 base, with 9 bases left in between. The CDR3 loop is CASSPPQRSNYGYTF. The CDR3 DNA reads TGTGCCAGCTCACCACCACAGAGAAGTAACTATGGCTACACCTTC.

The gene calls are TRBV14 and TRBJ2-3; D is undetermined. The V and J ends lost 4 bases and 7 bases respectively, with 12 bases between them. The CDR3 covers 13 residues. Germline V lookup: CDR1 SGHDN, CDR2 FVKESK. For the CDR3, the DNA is TGTGCCAGCAGCCCCTTGGGCCACTATACGCAGTATTTT. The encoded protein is CASSPLGHYTQYF. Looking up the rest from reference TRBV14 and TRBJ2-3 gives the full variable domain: EAGVTQFPSHSVIEKGQTVTLRCDPISGHDNLYWYRRVMGKEIKFLLHFVKESKQDESGMPNNRFLAERTGGTYSTLKVQPAELEDSGVYFCASSPLGHYTQYFGPGTRLTVL.

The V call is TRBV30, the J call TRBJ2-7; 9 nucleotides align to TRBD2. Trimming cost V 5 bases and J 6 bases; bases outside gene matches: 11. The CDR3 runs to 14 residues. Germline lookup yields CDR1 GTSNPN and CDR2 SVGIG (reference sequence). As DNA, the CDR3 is TGTGCCTGGGACCCTAGGGAACTAGCGGGCGAGCAGTACTTC. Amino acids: CAWDPRELAGEQYF.

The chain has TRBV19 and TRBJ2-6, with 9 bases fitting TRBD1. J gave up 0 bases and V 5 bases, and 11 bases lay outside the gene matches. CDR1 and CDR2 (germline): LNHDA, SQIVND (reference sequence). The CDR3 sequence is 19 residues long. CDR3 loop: CASSVLWDRALSGANVLTF. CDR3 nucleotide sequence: TGTGCCAGTAGTGTTCTTTGGGACAGGGCTCTCTCTGGGGCCAACGTCCTGACTTTC.

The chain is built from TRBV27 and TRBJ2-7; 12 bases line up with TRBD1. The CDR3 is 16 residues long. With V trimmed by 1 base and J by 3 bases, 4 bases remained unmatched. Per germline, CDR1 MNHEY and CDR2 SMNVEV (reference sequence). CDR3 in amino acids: CASSLLGQGALYEQYF. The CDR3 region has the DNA TGTGCCAGCAGTTTATTGGGACAGGGGGCCCTCTACGAGCAGTACTTC.

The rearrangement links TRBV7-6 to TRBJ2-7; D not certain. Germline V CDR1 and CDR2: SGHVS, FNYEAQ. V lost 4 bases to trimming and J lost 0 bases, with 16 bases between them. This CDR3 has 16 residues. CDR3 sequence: CASSSRSRSSSYEQYF. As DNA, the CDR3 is TGTGCCAGCAGCTCCCGTAGCAGAAGTAGCTCCTACGAGCAGTACTTC.

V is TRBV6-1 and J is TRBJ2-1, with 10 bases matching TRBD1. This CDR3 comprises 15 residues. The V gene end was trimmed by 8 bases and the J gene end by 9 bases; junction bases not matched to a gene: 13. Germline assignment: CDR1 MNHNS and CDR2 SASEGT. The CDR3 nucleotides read TGTGCCAGCCATCGCCGGGACAGGGGATTGTTTGAGCAGTTCTTC. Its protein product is CASHRRDRGLFEQFF.

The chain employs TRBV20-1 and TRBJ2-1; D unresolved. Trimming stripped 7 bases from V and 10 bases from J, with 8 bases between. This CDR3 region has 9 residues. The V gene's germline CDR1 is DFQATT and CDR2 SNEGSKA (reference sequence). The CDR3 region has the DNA TGCAGTGTTGGCAGCGAGCAGTTCTTC. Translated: CSVGSEQFF.

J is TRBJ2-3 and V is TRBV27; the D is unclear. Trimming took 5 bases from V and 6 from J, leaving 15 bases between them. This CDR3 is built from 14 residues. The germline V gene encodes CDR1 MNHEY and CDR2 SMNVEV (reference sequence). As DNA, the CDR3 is TGTGCCAGCAGTCCCTACCCCGCCGTGGATACGCAGTATTTT. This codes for CASSPYPAVDTQYF.

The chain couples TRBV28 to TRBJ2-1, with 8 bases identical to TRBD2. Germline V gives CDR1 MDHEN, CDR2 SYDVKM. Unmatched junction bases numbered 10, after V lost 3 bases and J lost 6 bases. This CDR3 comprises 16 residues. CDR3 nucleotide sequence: TGTGCCAGCAGTTTCTACCCGGGAGGGGCCGGCAATGAGCAGTTCTTC. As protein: CASSFYPGGAGNEQFF.

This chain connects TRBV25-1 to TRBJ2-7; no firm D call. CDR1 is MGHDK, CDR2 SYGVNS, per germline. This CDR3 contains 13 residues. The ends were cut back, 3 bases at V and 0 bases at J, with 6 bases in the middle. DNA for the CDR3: TGTGCCAGCAGTGACAGGAGCTCCTACGAGCAGTACTTC. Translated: CASSDRSSYEQYF.

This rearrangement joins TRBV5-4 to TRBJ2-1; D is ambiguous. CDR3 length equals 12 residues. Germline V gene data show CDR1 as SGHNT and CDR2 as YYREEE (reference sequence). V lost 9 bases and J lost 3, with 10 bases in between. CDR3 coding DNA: TGTGCCACCTCGGGCAGCTACAATGAGCAGTTCTTC. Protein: CATSGSYNEQFF.

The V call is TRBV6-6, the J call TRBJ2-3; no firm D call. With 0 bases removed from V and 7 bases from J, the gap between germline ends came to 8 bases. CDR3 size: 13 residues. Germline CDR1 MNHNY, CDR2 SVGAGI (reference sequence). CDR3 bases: TGTGCCAGCAGTTACTCCCAGGAGAATACGCAGTATTTT. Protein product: CASSYSQENTQYF.

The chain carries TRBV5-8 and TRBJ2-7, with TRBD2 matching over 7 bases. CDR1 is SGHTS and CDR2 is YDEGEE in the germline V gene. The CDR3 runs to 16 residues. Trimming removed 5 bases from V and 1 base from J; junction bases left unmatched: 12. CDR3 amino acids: CASSSRDYLPSYEQYF. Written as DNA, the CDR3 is TGTGCCAGCAGTTCCCGGGACTACCTCCCTTCCTACGAGCAGTACTTC.

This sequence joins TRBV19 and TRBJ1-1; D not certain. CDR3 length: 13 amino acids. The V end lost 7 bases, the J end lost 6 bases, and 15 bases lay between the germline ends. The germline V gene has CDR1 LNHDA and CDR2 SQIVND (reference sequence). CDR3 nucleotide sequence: TGTGCCAGTACTGTGACACGTTCCTCTGAAGCTTTCTTT. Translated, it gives CASTVTRSSEAFF.

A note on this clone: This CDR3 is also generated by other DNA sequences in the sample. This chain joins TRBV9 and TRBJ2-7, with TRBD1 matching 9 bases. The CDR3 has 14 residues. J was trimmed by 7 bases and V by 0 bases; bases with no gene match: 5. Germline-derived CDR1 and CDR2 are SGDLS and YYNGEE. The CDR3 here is CASSVGGTGFEQYF. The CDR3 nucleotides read TGTGCCAGCAGCGTAGGTGGGACAGGGTTTGAGCAGTACTTC.

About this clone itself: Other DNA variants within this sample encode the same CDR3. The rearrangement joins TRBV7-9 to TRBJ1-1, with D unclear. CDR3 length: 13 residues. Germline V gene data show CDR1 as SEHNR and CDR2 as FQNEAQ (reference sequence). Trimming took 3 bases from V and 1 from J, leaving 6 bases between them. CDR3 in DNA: TGTGCCAGCAGCTTTCCCGGGAACACTGAAGCTTTCTTT. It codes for CASSFPGNTEAFF.

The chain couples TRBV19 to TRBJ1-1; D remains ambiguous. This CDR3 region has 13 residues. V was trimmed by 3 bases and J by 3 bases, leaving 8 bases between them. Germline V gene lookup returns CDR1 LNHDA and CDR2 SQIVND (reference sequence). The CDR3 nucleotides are TGTGCCAGTAGTATGGGCAGTCACACTGAAGCTTTCTTT. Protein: CASSMGSHTEAFF.

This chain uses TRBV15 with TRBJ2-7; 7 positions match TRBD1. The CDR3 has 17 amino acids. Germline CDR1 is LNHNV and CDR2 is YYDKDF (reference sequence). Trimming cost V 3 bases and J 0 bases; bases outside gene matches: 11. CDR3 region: CATSRDGWTGLSYEQYF. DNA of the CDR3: TGTGCCACCAGCAGGGATGGATGGACAGGACTCTCCTACGAGCAGTACTTC.